This T cell receptor (beta chain) was sequenced for a study of CD8+ T cells in alopecia areata. About the research overall: Skin was taken from 6-12-month-old C3H/HeJ graft donors that had spontaneous alopecia and grafted onto approximately 6-10-week-old female C3H/HeJ mice.

Overall study findings and caveats: Possibly as an HLA-related effect, TCR sharing across patients appeared less clear than in mice. Clonality exceeded that of normal scalp in lesional scalp, most notably in alopecia totalis/universalis.

This CDR3 comprises 14 residues. V was cut by 6 bases and J by 0 bases, with 13 bases left in between. Germline assignment: CDR1 NNHDY and CDR2 SYVADS. Reverse transcribed after extraction, RNA yielded cDNA as the sequencing template. The assay was immunoSEQ multiplex PCR, and TCRdb's table has in-frame clones only and misses some. The sample presents 90,000 to 130,000 clones, none singletons. In this sample, this clone turned up many times. Antigen: not known. Genes and germline come from the mouse. Sequencing ends 4 residues short of the CDR3 end; the germline J gene provides the rest. Sequenced input: lesional skin. The receptor was isolated from a C3H/HeJ mouse with alopecia areata. Strain haplotype at MHC: H2-k. The chain carries TRBV13-3 and TRBJ2-7, with D tentatively TRBD1 (7 bases). The DNA read from the CDR3 is TGTGCCAGCAAGGGGGCGGACAACTCCTAT. It specifies CASKGADNSY. The complete CDR3 protein is CASKGADNSYEQYF.